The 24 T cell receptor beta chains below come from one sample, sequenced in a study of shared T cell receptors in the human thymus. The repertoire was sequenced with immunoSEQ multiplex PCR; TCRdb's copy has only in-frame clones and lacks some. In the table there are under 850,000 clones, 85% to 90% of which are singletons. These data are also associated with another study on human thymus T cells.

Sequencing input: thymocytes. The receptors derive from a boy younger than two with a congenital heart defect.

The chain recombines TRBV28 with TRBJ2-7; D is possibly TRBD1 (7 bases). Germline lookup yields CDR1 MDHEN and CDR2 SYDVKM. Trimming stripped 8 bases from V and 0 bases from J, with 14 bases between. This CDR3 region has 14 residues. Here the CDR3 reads CASQGGKSSYEQYF. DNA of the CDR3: TGTGCCAGCCAGGGGGGCAAGAGCTCCTACGAGCAGTACTTC.

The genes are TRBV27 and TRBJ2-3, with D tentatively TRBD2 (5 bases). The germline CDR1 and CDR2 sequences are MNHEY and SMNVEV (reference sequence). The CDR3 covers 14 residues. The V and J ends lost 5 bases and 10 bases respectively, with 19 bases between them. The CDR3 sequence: CASSTGLGSTPQYF. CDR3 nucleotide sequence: TGTGCCAGCAGTACTGGACTCGGATCGACCCCGCAGTATTTT.

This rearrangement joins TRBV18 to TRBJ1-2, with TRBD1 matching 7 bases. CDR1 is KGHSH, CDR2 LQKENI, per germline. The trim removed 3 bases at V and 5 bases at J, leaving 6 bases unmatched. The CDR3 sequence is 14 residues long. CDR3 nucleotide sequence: TGTGCCAGCTCACCTCCGACAGGGTGTTATGGCTACACCTTC. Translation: CASSPPTGCYGYTF.

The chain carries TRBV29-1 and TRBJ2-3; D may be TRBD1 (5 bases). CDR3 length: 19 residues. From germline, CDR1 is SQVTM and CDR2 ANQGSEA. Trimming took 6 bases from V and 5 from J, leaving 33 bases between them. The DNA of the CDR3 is TGCAGCGTACTTATTAGGAACGGACGTATAGGGGCAACCGAAGATACGCAGTATTTT. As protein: CSVLIRNGRIGATEDTQYF.

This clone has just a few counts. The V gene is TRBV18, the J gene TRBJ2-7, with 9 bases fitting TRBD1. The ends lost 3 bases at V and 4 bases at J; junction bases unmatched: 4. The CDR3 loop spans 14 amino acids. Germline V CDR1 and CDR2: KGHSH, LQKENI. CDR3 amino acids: CASSPRGQGYEQYF. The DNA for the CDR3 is TGTGCCAGCTCACCCAGGGGACAGGGATACGAGCAGTACTTC.

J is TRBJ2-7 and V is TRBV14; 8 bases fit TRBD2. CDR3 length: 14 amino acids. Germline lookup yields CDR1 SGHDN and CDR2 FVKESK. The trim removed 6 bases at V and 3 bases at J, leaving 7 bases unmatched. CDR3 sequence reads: CASSLGSGNYEQYF. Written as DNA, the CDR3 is TGTGCCAGCAGTCTCGGTAGCGGGAACTACGAGCAGTACTTC.

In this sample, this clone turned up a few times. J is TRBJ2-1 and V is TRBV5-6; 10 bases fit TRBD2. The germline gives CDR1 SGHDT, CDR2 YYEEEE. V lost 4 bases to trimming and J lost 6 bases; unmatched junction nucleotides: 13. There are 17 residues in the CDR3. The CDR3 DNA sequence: TGTGCCAGCAGCCCCTTCCATCTAGCGGGAGAGGGCAATGAGCAGTTCTTC. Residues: CASSPFHLAGEGNEQFF.

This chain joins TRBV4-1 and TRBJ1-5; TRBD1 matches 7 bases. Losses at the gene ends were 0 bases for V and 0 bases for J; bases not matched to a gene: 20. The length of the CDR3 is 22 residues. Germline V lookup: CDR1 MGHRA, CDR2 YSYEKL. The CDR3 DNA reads TGCGCCAGCAGCCAAGATGATGGCTCAGGCGGCAGGGGGACCTATAGCAATCAGCCCCAGCATTTT. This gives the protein CASSQDDGSGGRGTYSNQPQHF.

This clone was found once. The CDR3 DNA follows: TGTGCCAGCTCACGAGCTGGTAGCTCCCGAGAGACCCAGTACTTC. Amino acid sequence: CASSRAGSSRETQYF. This chain connects TRBV18 to TRBJ2-5; D not certain. The germline V gene encodes CDR1 KGHSH and CDR2 LQKENI. The ends were cut back, 4 bases at V and 4 bases at J, with 16 bases in the middle. The CDR3 loop spans 15 amino acids.

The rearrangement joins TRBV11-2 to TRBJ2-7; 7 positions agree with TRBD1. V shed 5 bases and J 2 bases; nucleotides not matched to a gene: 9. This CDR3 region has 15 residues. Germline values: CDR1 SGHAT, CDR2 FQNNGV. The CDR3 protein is CASSQTLQGPYEQYF. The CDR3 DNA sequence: TGTGCCAGCAGCCAGACCCTACAGGGGCCCTACGAGCAGTACTTC.

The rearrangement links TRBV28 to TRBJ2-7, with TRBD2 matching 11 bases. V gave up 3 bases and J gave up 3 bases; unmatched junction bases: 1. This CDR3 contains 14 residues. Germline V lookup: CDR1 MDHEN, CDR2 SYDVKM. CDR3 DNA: TGTGCCAGCAGTTTGACTAGCGGGGACTACGAGCAGTACTTC. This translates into CASSLTSGDYEQYF.

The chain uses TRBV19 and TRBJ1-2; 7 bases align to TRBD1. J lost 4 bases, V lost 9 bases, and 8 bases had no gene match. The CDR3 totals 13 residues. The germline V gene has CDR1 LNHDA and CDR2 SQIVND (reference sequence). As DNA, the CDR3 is TGTGCCAGCCAAGGGGACAGTGGCTATGGCTACACCTTC. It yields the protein CASQGDSGYGYTF.

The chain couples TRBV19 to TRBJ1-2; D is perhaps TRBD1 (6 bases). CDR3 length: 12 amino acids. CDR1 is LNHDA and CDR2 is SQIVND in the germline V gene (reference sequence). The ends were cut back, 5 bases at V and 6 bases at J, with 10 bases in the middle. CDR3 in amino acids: CASSPQGNGYTF. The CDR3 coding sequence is TGTGCCAGTAGTCCCCAGGGGAATGGCTACACCTTC.

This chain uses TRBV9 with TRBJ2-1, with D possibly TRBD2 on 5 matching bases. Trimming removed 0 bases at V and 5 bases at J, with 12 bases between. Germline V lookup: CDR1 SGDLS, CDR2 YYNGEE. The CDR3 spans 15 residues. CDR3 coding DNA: TGTGCCAGCAGCGTAGAACCCGCGGGCGACAATGAGCAGTTCTTC. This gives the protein CASSVEPAGDNEQFF.

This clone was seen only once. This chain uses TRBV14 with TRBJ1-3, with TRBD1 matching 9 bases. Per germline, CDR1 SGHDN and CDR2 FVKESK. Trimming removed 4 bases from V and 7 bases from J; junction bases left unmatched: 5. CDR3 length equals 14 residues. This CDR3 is CASSPGTGRNTIYF. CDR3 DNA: TGTGCCAGCAGCCCCGGGACAGGGCGGAACACCATATATTTT.

This chain's CDR3 is CASSDLQGVRNQPQHF. CDR3 DNA sequence: TGTGCCAGTAGTGACTTACAGGGGGTCCGGAATCAGCCCCAGCATTTT. The V gene is TRBV19, the J gene TRBJ1-5; 8 bases are a match to TRBD1. CDR3 length equals 16 residues. V trimming: 5 bases; J trimming: 4 bases; junction bases outside the gene matches: 10. CDR1 and CDR2 from the germline V gene are LNHDA and SQIVND (reference sequence).

This CDR3 reads CASSQVDRKSTDTQYF. The CDR3 coding sequence is TGTGCCAGCAGCCAAGTAGACAGGAAAAGCACAGATACGCAGTATTTT. This chain joins TRBV14 and TRBJ2-3; D perhaps matches TRBD1 (6 bases). The V gene's germline CDR1 is SGHDN and CDR2 FVKESK. Trimming stripped 1 base from V and 0 bases from J, with 11 bases between. The CDR3 is 16 amino acids.

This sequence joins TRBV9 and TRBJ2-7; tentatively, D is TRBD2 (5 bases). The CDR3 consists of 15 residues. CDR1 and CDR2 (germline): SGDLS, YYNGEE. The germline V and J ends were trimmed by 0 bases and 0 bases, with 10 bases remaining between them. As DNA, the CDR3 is TGTGCCAGCAGCGTAGCCTCGGGGATCTCCTACGAGCAGTACTTC. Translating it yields CASSVASGISYEQYF.

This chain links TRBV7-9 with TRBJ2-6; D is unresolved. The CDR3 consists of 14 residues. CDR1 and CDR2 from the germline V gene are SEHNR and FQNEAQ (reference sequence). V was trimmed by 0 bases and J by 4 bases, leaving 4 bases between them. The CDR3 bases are TGTGCCAGCAGCTTAGCGAGAGGGGCCAACGTCCTGACTTTC. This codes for CASSLARGANVLTF. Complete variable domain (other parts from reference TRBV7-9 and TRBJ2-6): DTGVSQNPRHKITKRGQNVTFRCDPISEHNRLYWYRQTLGQGPEFLTYFQNEAQLEKSRLLSDRFSAERPKGSFSTLEIQRTEQGDSAMYLCASSLARGANVLTFGAGSRLTVL.

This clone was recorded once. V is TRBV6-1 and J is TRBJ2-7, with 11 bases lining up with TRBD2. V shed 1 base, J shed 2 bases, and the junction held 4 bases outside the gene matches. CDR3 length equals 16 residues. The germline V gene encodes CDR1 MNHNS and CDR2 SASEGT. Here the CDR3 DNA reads TGTGCCAGCAGTGAAGGGCGACTAGCGGGGCCCTACGAGCAGTACTTC. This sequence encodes CASSEGRLAGPYEQYF.

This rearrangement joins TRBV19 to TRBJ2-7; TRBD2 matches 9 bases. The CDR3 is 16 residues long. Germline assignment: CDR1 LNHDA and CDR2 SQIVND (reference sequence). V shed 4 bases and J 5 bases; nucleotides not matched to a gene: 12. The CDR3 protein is CASSTALAGEVHEQYF. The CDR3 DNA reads TGTGCCAGTAGTACCGCCTTAGCGGGAGAGGTCCACGAGCAGTACTTC.

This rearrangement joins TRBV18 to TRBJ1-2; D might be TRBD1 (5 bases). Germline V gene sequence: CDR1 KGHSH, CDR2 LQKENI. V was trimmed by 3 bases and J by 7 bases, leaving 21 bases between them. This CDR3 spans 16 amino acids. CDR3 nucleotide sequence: TGTGCCAGCTCACCCAGGGATTTTAAGGGCCCCATTGGCTACACCTTC. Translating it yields CASSPRDFKGPIGYTF. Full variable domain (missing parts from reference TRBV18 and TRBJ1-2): NAGVMQNPRHLVRRRGQEARLRCSPMKGHSHVYWYRQLPEEGLKFMVYLQKENIIDESGMPKERFSAEFPKEGPSILRIQQVVRGDSAAYFCASSPRDFKGPIGYTFGSGTRLTVV.

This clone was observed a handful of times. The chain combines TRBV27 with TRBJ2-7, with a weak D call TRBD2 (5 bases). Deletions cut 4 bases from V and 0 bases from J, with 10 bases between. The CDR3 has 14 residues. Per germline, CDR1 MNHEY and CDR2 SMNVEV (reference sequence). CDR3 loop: CASSSWTPSYEQYF. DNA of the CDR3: TGTGCCAGCAGTTCTTGGACTCCCTCCTACGAGCAGTACTTC.

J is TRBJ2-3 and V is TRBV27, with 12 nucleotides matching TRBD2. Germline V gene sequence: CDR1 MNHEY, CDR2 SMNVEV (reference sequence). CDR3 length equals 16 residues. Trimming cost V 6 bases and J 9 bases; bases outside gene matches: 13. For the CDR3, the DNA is TGTGCCAGCAGCCCCTCTAGCGGGAGGGCCCTTGGGACGCAGTATTTT. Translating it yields CASSPSSGRALGTQYF.